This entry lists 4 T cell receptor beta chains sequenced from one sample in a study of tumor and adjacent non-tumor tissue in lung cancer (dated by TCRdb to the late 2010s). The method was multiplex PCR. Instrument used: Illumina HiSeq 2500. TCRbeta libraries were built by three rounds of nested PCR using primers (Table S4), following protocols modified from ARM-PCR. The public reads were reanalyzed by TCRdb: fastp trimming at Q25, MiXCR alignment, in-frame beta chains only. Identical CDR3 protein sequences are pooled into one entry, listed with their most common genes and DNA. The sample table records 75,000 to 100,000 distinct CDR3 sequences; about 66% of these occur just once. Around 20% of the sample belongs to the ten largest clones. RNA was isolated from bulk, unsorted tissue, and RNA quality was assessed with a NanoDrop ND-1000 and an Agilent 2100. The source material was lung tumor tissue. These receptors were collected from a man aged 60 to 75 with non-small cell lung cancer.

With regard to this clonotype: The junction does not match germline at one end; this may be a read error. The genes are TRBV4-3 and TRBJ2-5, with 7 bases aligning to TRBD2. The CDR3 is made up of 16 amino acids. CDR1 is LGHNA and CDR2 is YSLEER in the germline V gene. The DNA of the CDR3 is TGCGCCAACAGCCAAGTCTCGGCGGGAGTACCAGAGACCCAGTACTTC. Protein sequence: CANSQVSAGVPETQYF.

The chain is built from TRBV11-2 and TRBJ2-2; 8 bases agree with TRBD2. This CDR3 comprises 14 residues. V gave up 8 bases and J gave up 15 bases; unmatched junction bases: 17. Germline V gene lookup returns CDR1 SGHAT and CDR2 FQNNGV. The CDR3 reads CASGGLGGIGVLFF. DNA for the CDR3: TGTGCCAGCGGGGGACTAGGCGGTATCGGGGTGTTGTTTTTT.

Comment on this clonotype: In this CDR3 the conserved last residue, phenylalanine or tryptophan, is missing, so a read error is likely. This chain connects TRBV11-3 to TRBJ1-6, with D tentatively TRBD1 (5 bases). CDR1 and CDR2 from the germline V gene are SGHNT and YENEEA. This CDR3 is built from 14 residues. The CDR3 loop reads CANSPGTDNSPLHI. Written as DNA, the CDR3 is TGTGCCAACAGCCCTGGGACGGATAATTCACCCCTCCACATC.

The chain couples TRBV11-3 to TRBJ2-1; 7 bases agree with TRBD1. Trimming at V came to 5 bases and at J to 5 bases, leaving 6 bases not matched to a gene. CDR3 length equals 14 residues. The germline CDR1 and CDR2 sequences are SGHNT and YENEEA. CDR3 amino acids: CASSPDRLDNEQFF. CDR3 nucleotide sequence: TGTGCCAGCAGCCCGGACAGGTTAGACAATGAGCAGTTCTTC.